This TCR beta chain was sequenced in a study of control samples from healthy donors and cancer patients. Germline V CDR1 and CDR2: SNHLY, FYNNEI. V gave up 9 bases and J gave up 0 bases, with 12 bases separating them. This CDR3 contains 14 residues. The protocol was immunoSEQ multiplex PCR, while the TCRdb copy is restricted to in-frame clones and leaves out a portion. The sample consists of under 300,000 clones, about 80% of them appearing once. The TCR sequence derives from a woman aged 60-70 years with lung cancer. The rearrangement joins TRBV2 to TRBJ2-1; the D is unclear. Specimen: PBMCs. The CDR3 DNA sequence: TGTGCCAGTCCCGGGCTGAGCTCCTACAATGAGCAGTTCTTC. The encoded protein is CASPGLSSYNEQFF.